A single sample gave rise to the 30 T cell receptor beta chains below, sequenced in a study of beta chain features in type 1 diabetes. Antigen specificity for these receptors is unknown. Reverse transcribing all isolated RNA meant expressed TCRB transcripts were sequenced. Sequencing used immunoSEQ multiplex PCR; TCRdb keeps in-frame clones, though not all of them. Altogether more than 250,000 clones are present, 15% being singletons, with the ten largest covering 0.015%. Study results and limitations: Among all four CD4+ subsets, Type 1 diabetes patients had TCRB CDR3s that were moderately but significantly shorter.

The sequenced sample was naive CD4+ T cells from blood. The origin of the receptors is a man between 18 and 29 years old with type 1 diabetes.

This clone was picked up one time. J is TRBJ2-7 and V is TRBV5-4; TRBD1 matches 8 bases. Germline V gene lookup returns CDR1 SGHNT and CDR2 YYREEE (reference sequence). This CDR3 contains 16 residues. J lost 0 bases, V lost 2 bases, and 7 bases had no gene match. CDR3: CASSFGGQGLSYEQYF. The DNA of the CDR3 is TGTGCCAGCAGCTTTGGCGGACAGGGCCTCTCCTACGAGCAGTACTTC.

The V and J genes are TRBV11-2 and TRBJ2-2; possible D gene TRBD2, 5 bases. Germline CDR1 SGHAT, CDR2 FQNNGV. The CDR3 is 15 amino acids. V was cut by 5 bases and J by 8 bases, with 18 bases left in between. Here the CDR3 DNA reads TGTGCCAGCAGCACTTCGGTCGGGCTAGCAGGGGAGCTGTTTTTT. It is translated as CASSTSVGLAGELFF.

The rearrangement joins TRBV7-2 to TRBJ2-1; 7 nucleotides align to TRBD2. CDR3 size: 14 residues. V lost 5 bases, J lost 6 bases, and 7 bases stayed unmatched. Germline lookup yields CDR1 SGHTA and CDR2 FQGNSA. DNA for the CDR3: TGTGCCAGCAGCCCCCGGACTAGTATCAATGAGCAGTTCTTC. Translation: CASSPRTSINEQFF.

The V call is TRBV29-1, the J call TRBJ2-5; 7 bases line up with TRBD1. Germline V gene lookup returns CDR1 SQVTM and CDR2 ANQGSEA. This CDR3 spans 13 amino acids. The J segment lost 1 base and the V segment lost 4 bases, leaving 3 bases of the junction unmatched. Here the CDR3 DNA reads TGCAGCGTTGCACAGGGGCTCCAAGAGACCCAGTACTTC. It codes for CSVAQGLQETQYF.

The J gene is TRBJ1-1, the V gene TRBV30; 7 bases are shared with TRBD1. This CDR3 region has 13 residues. V lost 4 bases to trimming and J lost 6 bases; unmatched junction nucleotides: 8. Germline CDR1 GTSNPN, CDR2 SVGIG (reference sequence). CDR3 sequence reads: CAWNGQETSEAFF. DNA of the CDR3: TGTGCCTGGAACGGACAGGAAACTTCTGAAGCTTTCTTT. The complete variable domain, with remaining parts taken from reference TRBV30 and TRBJ1-1, reads SQTIHQWPATLVQPVGSPLSLECTVEGTSNPNLYWYRQAAGRGLQLLFYSVGIGQISSEVPQNLSASRPQDRQFILSSKKLLLSDSGFYLCAWNGQETSEAFFGQGTRLTVV.

This clone was counted a few times. The V and J genes are TRBV5-4 and TRBJ1-2; no reliable D call. V was shortened by 2 bases and J by 3 bases, with 11 bases between the two germline ends. CDR1 is SGHNT, CDR2 YYREEE, per germline (reference sequence). The CDR3 consists of 14 residues. CDR3 loop: CASSFSLGDYGYTF. DNA for the CDR3: TGTGCCAGCAGCTTCAGTTTAGGAGACTATGGCTACACCTTC.

V and J are TRBV28 and TRBJ2-1; D is perhaps TRBD2 (5 bases). In germline, CDR1 is MDHEN, CDR2 SYDVKM. The CDR3 is 14 residues long. Deletions cut 4 bases from V and 6 bases from J, with 13 bases between. The CDR3 DNA follows: TGTGCCAGCAGTTCCCCGGGCGGACTCAATGAGCAGTTCTTC. Amino acid sequence: CASSSPGGLNEQFF.

This clone occurred a few times. The genes are TRBV29-1 and TRBJ2-1; tentatively, D is TRBD1 (5 bases). Germline loops: CDR1 SQVTM, CDR2 ANQGSEA. V was pared by 8 bases and J by 9 bases, with 14 bases between. The CDR3 runs to 11 residues. CDR3 amino acids: CSLRGPGEQFF. The CDR3 DNA is TGCAGCCTAAGGGGCCCGGGTGAGCAGTTCTTC.

The sample holds a few counts of this clone. The genes are TRBV29-1 and TRBJ2-5, with a weak D call TRBD2 (5 bases). The CDR3 is 14 amino acids. Trimming pared 5 bases from V and 0 bases from J, leaving 13 bases between. Germline loops: CDR1 SQVTM, CDR2 ANQGSEA. The DNA of the CDR3 is TGCAGCGTTTTTTCTTCGGGGTACCAAGAGACCCAGTACTTC. Residues: CSVFSSGYQETQYF.

J is TRBJ1-1 and V is TRBV18, with TRBD1 as a possible D gene (5 bases). The length of the CDR3 is 16 residues. Trimming took 4 bases from V and 0 from J, leaving 15 bases between them. From germline, CDR1 is KGHSH and CDR2 LQKENI. The CDR3 spells CASSRRQRDLNTEAFF. In DNA form, the CDR3 reads TGTGCCAGCTCACGGCGACAGCGAGACCTGAACACTGAAGCTTTCTTT. Filled out from reference TRBV18 and TRBJ1-1, the complete variable domain reads NAGVMQNPRHLVRRRGQEARLRCSPMKGHSHVYWYRQLPEEGLKFMVYLQKENIIDESGMPKERFSAEFPKEGPSILRIQQVVRGDSAAYFCASSRRQRDLNTEAFFGQGTRLTVV.

This clone came up a few times. CDR3 DNA: TGTGCCAGTGGTTTCGACAGGGTGGACACTGAAGCTTTCTTT. It translates to CASGFDRVDTEAFF. The rearrangement uses TRBV19 and TRBJ1-1, with 7 positions matching TRBD1. This CDR3 contains 14 residues. Per the germline V gene, CDR1 is LNHDA and CDR2 is SQIVND (reference sequence). Germline trimming cut 8 bases from V and 3 bases from J; bases unmatched to any gene: 9. The full variable domain, its missing parts supplied by reference TRBV19 and TRBJ1-1, is DGGITQSPKYLFRKEGQNVTLSCEQNLNHDAMYWYRQDPGQGLRLIYYSQIVNDFQKGDIAEGYSVSREKKESFPLTVTSAQKNPTAFYLCASGFDRVDTEAFFGQGTRLTVV.

J is TRBJ2-2 and V is TRBV2, with 11 bases that match TRBD2. From germline, CDR1 is SNHLY and CDR2 FYNNEI. Losses at the gene ends were 1 base for V and 10 bases for J; bases not matched to a gene: 2. CDR3 size: 14 residues. The CDR3 protein is CASSEGLAGSELFF. In nucleotides, the CDR3 is TGTGCCAGCAGTGAAGGACTAGCGGGGTCGGAGCTGTTTTTT.

The sample holds a few counts of this clone. The rearrangement joins TRBV7-8 to TRBJ1-3; TRBD1 matches at 9 bases. The length of the CDR3 is 14 residues. V dropped 5 bases and J dropped 3; count of bases not matched to a gene: 2. CDR1 and CDR2 from the germline V gene are SGHVS and FQNEAQ. The CDR3 is CASSMTGGGNTIYF. Written as DNA, the CDR3 is TGTGCCAGCAGCATGACAGGGGGTGGAAACACCATATATTTT.

This clone came up a few times. The junction does not match germline at one end; this may be a read error. CDR3 coding DNA: TGCGCCAGCAGCCCGACTAGCGCCTCCCACAATGAGCAGTTCTTC. Protein: CASSPTSASHNEQFF. This chain connects TRBV5-1 to TRBJ2-1, with 8 bases lining up with TRBD2. Germline lookup yields CDR1 SGHRS and CDR2 YFSETQ. The CDR3 runs to 15 residues.

This clone occurred once. The chain uses TRBV18 and TRBJ1-2; TRBD1 agrees at 11 bases. The CDR3 runs to 16 residues. Germline V CDR1 and CDR2: KGHSH, LQKENI. With 0 bases clipped from V and 7 bases from J, the junction kept 7 bases outside the gene matches. CDR3 DNA sequence: TGTGCCAGCTCACCACCGGGGACAGGGGGAAGCGGTGGCTACACCTTC. Amino acid sequence: CASSPPGTGGSGGYTF. The whole variable domain, filled in from reference TRBV18 and TRBJ1-2, reads NAGVMQNPRHLVRRRGQEARLRCSPMKGHSHVYWYRQLPEEGLKFMVYLQKENIIDESGMPKERFSAEFPKEGPSILRIQQVVRGDSAAYFCASSPPGTGGSGGYTFGSGTRLTVV.

This clone was counted only a few times. The chain is built from TRBV29-1 and TRBJ1-5, with D unclear. V lost 4 bases and J 1 base, leaving 8 bases between the germline ends. Germline values: CDR1 SQVTM, CDR2 ANQGSEA. This CDR3 has 13 amino acids. This chain's CDR3 is CSVVWQSNQPQHF. Written as DNA, the CDR3 is TGCAGCGTTGTCTGGCAGAGCAATCAGCCCCAGCATTTT.

The genes are TRBV30 and TRBJ1-1, with D possibly TRBD1 on 6 matching bases. Deletions cut 5 bases from V and 3 bases from J, with 10 bases between. CDR1 is GTSNPN, CDR2 SVGIG, per germline (reference sequence). CDR3 length equals 12 residues. The CDR3 nucleotides read TGTGCCTGGGAAGGACAGTACACTGAAGCTTTCTTT. The encoded protein is CAWEGQYTEAFF.

This chain uses TRBV20-1 with TRBJ2-1; weak D call: TRBD2 (5 bases). In germline, CDR1 is DFQATT, CDR2 SNEGSKA (reference sequence). V lost 3 bases to trimming and J lost 15 bases, with 15 bases between them. The CDR3 is 11 amino acids. The CDR3 loop reads CSARSSSLGFF. The CDR3 region has the DNA TGCAGTGCTAGGTCTAGCAGCTTGGGGTTCTTC.

In its sample, this clone was seen a few times. This rearrangement joins TRBV28 to TRBJ2-1; weak D call: TRBD2 (6 bases). V lost 8 bases, J lost 3 bases, and 8 bases lay in between. The CDR3 contains 12 residues. CDR1 MDHEN and CDR2 SYDVKM come from the germline V gene. Written as DNA, the CDR3 is TGTGCCAGCCGGCGGGGCTACAATGAGCAGTTCTTC. Translation: CASRRGYNEQFF.

V and J are TRBV7-2 and TRBJ2-7; 12 positions agree with TRBD1. The germline CDR1 and CDR2 sequences are SGHTA and FQGNSA. The CDR3 length is 17 residues. V dropped 5 bases and J dropped 3; count of bases not matched to a gene: 11. CDR3 DNA sequence: TGTGCCAGCAGCCCCATGTCCGGGACAGGGGGCTTCTACGAGCAGTACTTC. It is translated as CASSPMSGTGGFYEQYF.

The chain joins TRBV28 to TRBJ1-6, with 8 positions matching TRBD1. CDR3 length equals 15 residues. The V gene's germline CDR1 is MDHEN and CDR2 SYDVKM. Trimming took 4 bases from V and 6 from J; bases not matched to a gene: 5. CDR3 DNA sequence: TGTGCCAGCAGTTCAGGGGGCGAGGTTAATTCACCCCTCCACTTT. As protein: CASSSGGEVNSPLHF. Full variable domain (rest looked up from reference TRBV28 and TRBJ1-6): DVKVTQSSRYLVKRTGEKVFLECVQDMDHENMFWYRQDPGLGLRLIYFSYDVKMKEKGDIPEGYSVSREKKERFSLILESASTNQTSMYLCASSSGGEVNSPLHFGNGTRLTVT.

The J gene is TRBJ2-1, the V gene TRBV5-1; the match to TRBD2 covers 9 bases. Germline values: CDR1 SGHRS, CDR2 YFSETQ. CDR3 size: 16 residues. V was pared by 0 bases and J by 3 bases, with 4 bases of the junction left unmatched. The CDR3 DNA follows: TGCGCCAGCAGCTTGGATAGCGGGGGAAACTACAATGAGCAGTTCTTC. It encodes CASSLDSGGNYNEQFF.

This sequence joins TRBV10-3 and TRBJ2-7, with D hard to call. Germline CDR1 is ENHRY and CDR2 is SYGVKD. V dropped 7 bases and J dropped 4 bases, with 17 bases sitting between them. This CDR3 comprises 14 residues. Here the CDR3 reads CAIKKEKLRYEQYF. CDR3 nucleotides: TGTGCCATCAAGAAAGAGAAACTGCGGTACGAGCAGTACTTC.

This clone has a single count. The chain combines TRBV5-6 with TRBJ1-1, with D uncertain. V shed 1 base and J shed 1 base, with 5 bases lying between them. CDR3 length: 13 residues. Per the germline V gene, CDR1 is SGHDT and CDR2 is YYEEEE. The CDR3 loop is CASSLRENTEAFF. As DNA, the CDR3 is TGTGCCAGCAGCTTGAGAGAGAACACTGAAGCTTTCTTT.

The chain carries TRBV4-3 and TRBJ2-3; TRBD2 might be the D (6 bases). Germline CDR1 and CDR2: LGHNA and YSLEER. Trimming cost V 0 bases and J 0 bases, with 13 bases left between them. The CDR3 covers 17 residues. The CDR3 DNA is TGCGCCAGCAGCCAAGAAGCGGCGGGGACTAGCACAGATACGCAGTATTTT. It yields the protein CASSQEAAGTSTDTQYF.

The CDR3 region has the DNA TGTGCCTGGAATGGGAGAGGCAATCAGCCCCAGCATTTT. Translating it yields CAWNGRGNQPQHF. The chain employs TRBV30 and TRBJ1-5, with D uncertain. V was clipped by 4 bases and J by 2 bases, with 9 bases between them. CDR3 size: 13 residues. The V gene's germline CDR1 is GTSNPN and CDR2 SVGIG (reference sequence).

The genes are TRBV2 and TRBJ2-1; 9 bases are shared with TRBD2. The CDR3 has 17 amino acids. Germline CDR1 SNHLY, CDR2 FYNNEI. V trimming: 0 bases; J trimming: 8 bases; junction bases outside the gene matches: 11. DNA for the CDR3: TGTGCCAGCAGTGAAGCGCGGGAGGGGCCGGGCGGAGATGAGCAGTTCTTC. It translates to CASSEAREGPGGDEQFF.

The chain has TRBV5-1 and TRBJ1-1; no firm D call. The CDR3 runs 13 residues. From germline, CDR1 is SGHRS and CDR2 YFSETQ. V shed 4 bases and J shed 1 base, with 8 bases lying between them. For the CDR3, the DNA is TGCGCCAGCAGCATGGCCAAGAACACTGAAGCTTTCTTT. Protein: CASSMAKNTEAFF.

The V and J genes are TRBV21-1 and TRBJ2-5; the tabulated D call, TRBD2, remains unverified against the DNA. TRBV21-1 is recorded as a pseudogene. There are 19 residues in the CDR3. CDR3 residues: CASSKVPPHSGGDQETQYF. CDR3 coding DNA: TGTGCCAGCAGCAAAGTCCCCCCCCACAGCGGGGGGGACCAAGAGACCCAGTACTTC.

The chain couples TRBV15 to TRBJ2-5; 10 nucleotides agree with TRBD2. CDR1 and CDR2 (germline): LNHNV, YYDKDF (reference sequence). The CDR3 loop spans 18 amino acids. The J segment lost 2 bases and the V segment lost 0 bases, leaving 9 bases of the junction unmatched. The CDR3 coding sequence is TGTGCCACCAGCAGAGATAATTATGCTAGCGGGAGACAAGAGACCCAGTACTTC. Protein: CATSRDNYASGRQETQYF.